These T cell receptor beta chains were read from a single sample in a study of T cell repertoires in cytomegalovirus infection. In TCRdb, the reads were re-called with MiXCR into one record per CDR3 protein. The table shows fewer than 550,000 distinct CDR3 sequences, with more than 20% occurring only once. The source material was PBMCs. All receptors come from a human donor in good health (CMV status not recorded). Some clones in this sample may be carry-over from other donors' samples. CDR3s include the opening cysteine and the closing phenylalanine or tryptophan. D genes are given only for firm matches. Expanded clones get a size class; other rows say once, few or many, or leave the size out.

TRBV7-2,15,TRBJ1-1,TRBD1,many,CASSLDNRGDTEAFF,TGTGCCAGCAGCTTAGATAACAGGGGCGACACTGAAGCTTTCTTT
TRBV6-5,14,TRBJ1-4,TRBD1,-,CASSYTGGSEKLFF,TGTGCCAGCAGTTACACAGGGGGCAGTGAAAAACTGTTTTTT
TRBV7-6,13,TRBJ2-2,-,-,CASSLSGNGELFF,TGTGCCAGCAGCTTATCGGGGAACGGGGAGCTGTTTTTT
TRBV11-2,16,TRBJ2-1,TRBD2,few,CASSRTSGFSYNEQFF,TGTGCCAGCAGTCGTACTAGCGGGTTCTCCTACAATGAGCAGTTCTTC
TRBV27,15,TRBJ1-2,-,few,CASSLSITGLYGYTF,TGTGCAAGCAGTTTATCGATAACTGGGCTCTATGGCTACACCTTC
TRBV6-5,14,TRBJ1-1,TRBD1,few,CASSSGDRGRTAFF,TGTGCCAGCAGTTCCGGTGACAGGGGGAGGACAGCTTTCTTT
TRBV12-3/TRBV12-4,13,TRBJ1-2,-,few,CASSFADLYGYTF,TGTGCCAGCAGTTTCGCGGACCTCTATGGCTACACCTTC
TRBV11-1,13,TRBJ2-1,-,few,CASSSSRGGEQFF,TGTGCCAGCAGCTCTTCCAGGGGGGGTGAGCAGTTCTTC
TRBV7-2,13,TRBJ2-1,-,many,CASSLNGAFEQFF,TGTGCCAGCAGCTTAAATGGGGCTTTTGAGCAGTTCTTC
TRBV7-2,15,TRBJ2-3,TRBD1,many,CASSFRTGLADTQYF,TGTGCCAGCAGCTTTCGGACAGGGCTCGCAGATACGCAGTATTTT
TRBV7-9,13,TRBJ2-1,-,few,CASSPHTFNEQFF,TGTGCCAGCAGCCCCCATACCTTCAATGAGCAGTTCTTC
TRBV4-1,15,TRBJ2-7,-,few,CASSHSWQGNDEQYF,TGCGCCAGCAGCCATTCTTGGCAGGGTAATGACGAGCAGTACTTC
TRBV12-3/TRBV12-4,12,TRBJ2-5,-,few,CASGLTQETQYF,TGTGCCAGCGGACTCACCCAAGAGACCCAGTACTTC
TRBV2,12,TRBJ2-1,-,few,CASSRDDNEQFF,TGTGCCAGCAGCAGGGATGACAATGAGCAGTTCTTC
TRBV7-9,16,TRBJ2-3,TRBD2,few,CASSSLAGRSTDTQYF,TGTGCCAGCAGCTCCTTAGCGGGCCGTAGCACAGATACGCAGTATTTT
TRBV4-1,13,TRBJ1-5,-,-,CASSQAMDQPQHF,TGCGCCAGCAGCCAAGCCATGGATCAGCCCCAGCATTTT
TRBV6-1,14,TRBJ1-1,TRBD1,-,CASSRTGGLLLGFF,TGTGCCAGCAGCCGGACAGGCGGTCTCCTTTTGGGTTTCTTT
TRBV7-9,13,TRBJ1-4,-,few,CASSFWGEEKLFF,TGTGCCAGCAGCTTCTGGGGGGAAGAAAAACTGTTTTTT
TRBV5-4,14,TRBJ2-7,-,few,CASSLQGGGDEQYF,TGTGCCAGCAGCTTGCAGGGAGGCGGGGACGAGCAGTACTTC
TRBV6-2/TRBV6-3,14,TRBJ2-7,TRBD1,few,CASSSTGPASEQYF,TGTGCCAGCAGTTCGACAGGGCCAGCCTCCGAGCAGTACTTC
TRBV6-2/TRBV6-3,15,TRBJ2-5,-,-,CASIKWGLEDETQYF,TGTGCCAGCATCAAATGGGGGCTAGAGGATGAGACCCAGTACTTC
TRBV7-9,16,TRBJ1-2,-,many,CASSDSPRVTNYGYTF,TGTGCCAGCAGCGACAGCCCTCGGGTCACCAACTATGGCTACACCTTC
TRBV7-3,16,TRBJ2-1,-,-,CASTAGASISGNEQFF,TGTGCCAGCACAGCAGGGGCCTCCATTTCGGGAAATGAGCAGTTCTTC
TRBV7-2,19,TRBJ1-6,TRBD1,few,CASSLRDRDSNFYNSPLHF,TGTGCCAGCAGCTTGCGGGACAGGGATTCCAATTTTTATAATTCACCCCTCCACTTT
TRBV7-2,13,TRBJ2-1,TRBD1,many,CASSLTGDNEQFF,TGTGCCAGCAGCTTGACAGGGGACAATGAGCAGTTCTTC
TRBV20-1,16,TRBJ2-1,-,-,CSAWNLRDTSYNEQFF,TGCAGCGCCTGGAACCTGCGGGACACATCCTACAATGAGCAGTTCTTC
TRBV5-1,15,TRBJ2-2,-,few,CASSSGDTNTGELFF,TGCGCCAGCAGCTCGGGGGACACGAACACCGGGGAGCTGTTTTTT
TRBV7-8,15,TRBJ2-7,-,few,CASSLEVTSQYEQYF,TGTGCCAGCAGCTTAGAGGTAACTAGTCAGTACGAGCAGTACTTC
TRBV6-2/TRBV6-3,12,TRBJ2-1,-,-,CASSYDNNEQFF,TGTGCCAGCAGTTACGACAACAATGAGCAGTTCTTC
TRBV4-3,15,TRBJ2-7,-,-,CASSQDWSGAYEQYF,TGCGCCAGCAGCCAAGATTGGTCAGGAGCCTACGAGCAGTACTTC
TRBV5-1,13,TRBJ1-3,-,-,CASSRELGNTIYF,TGCGCCAGCAGCCGGGAGCTTGGAAACACCATATATTTT
TRBV6-1,15,TRBJ2-1,TRBD2,-,CASSPPLAGVYEQFF,TGTGCCAGCAGTCCACCCCTAGCGGGAGTCTATGAGCAGTTCTTC
TRBV12-3/TRBV12-4,13,TRBJ2-1,TRBD2,few,CASTSSGFNEQFF,TGTGCCAGCACCAGTAGCGGGTTTAATGAGCAGTTCTTC
TRBV28,15,TRBJ2-3,TRBD1,-,CASSLPPQGSDTQYF,TGTGCCAGCAGTTTACCCCCACAGGGGTCGGATACGCAGTATTTT
TRBV10-3,14,TRBJ2-1,-,few,CAITPQGFINEQFF,TGTGCCATCACCCCGCAGGGTTTCATCAATGAGCAGTTCTTC
TRBV20-1,12,TRBJ1-2,-,-,CSASKTDYGYTF,TGCAGTGCTAGTAAGACGGACTATGGCTACACCTTC
TRBV19,15,TRBJ1-5,TRBD1,-,CASTVDRGDHQPQHF,TGTGCCAGTACCGTGGACAGGGGTGATCATCAGCCCCAGCATTTT
TRBV6-1,12,TRBJ1-3,-,many,CASSEAAGYCYF,TGTGCCAGCAGTGAAGCGGCAGGGTATTGCTACTTT
TRBV28,17,TRBJ2-5,TRBD1,-,CASTLGRTGGFAETQYF,TGTGCCAGCACCCTGGGGCGGACAGGGGGTTTCGCAGAGACCCAGTACTTC
TRBV24-1,17,TRBJ1-5,TRBD1,few,CATSDSGTDLSNQPQHF,TGTGCCACCAGTGATTCCGGGACAGACCTTAGCAATCAGCCCCAGCATTTT
TRBV6-5,15,TRBJ2-3,-,few,CASSYGGGKGDTQYF,TGTGCCAGCAGTTACGGTGGAGGGAAGGGAGATACGCAGTATTTT
TRBV5-1,17,TRBJ2-7,TRBD2,few,CASSRTSGRLSSYEQYF,TGCGCCAGCAGCCGGACTAGCGGGAGACTCAGCTCCTACGAGCAGTACTTC
TRBV7-2,15,TRBJ2-5,TRBD2,many,CASSLAGRDEETQYF,TGTGCCAGCAGCTTAGCCGGGAGGGATGAAGAGACCCAGTACTTC
TRBV7-9,18,TRBJ2-5,-,many,CARLPFNQLRRGGETQYF,TGTGCCAGACTCCCTTTCAACCAGCTTAGAAGGGGGGGCGAGACCCAGTACTTC
TRBV7-8,14,TRBJ2-3,TRBD2,-,CASSLKREFNTQYF,TGTGCCAGCAGCTTAAAGCGGGAGTTTAATACGCAGTATTTT
TRBV10-3,15,TRBJ1-5,-,once,CAISDGQDSNQPQHF,TGTGCCATCAGTGATGGGCAGGATAGCAATCAGCCCCAGCATTTT
TRBV5-1,15,TRBJ2-3,TRBD1,-,CASSVYRGGTDTQYF,TGCGCCAGCAGCGTATACAGGGGAGGCACAGATACGCAGTATTTT
TRBV10-3,14,TRBJ2-7,TRBD1,few,CAIRADRGSYEQYF,TGTGCCATCAGAGCGGACAGGGGATCCTACGAGCAGTACTTC
TRBV7-3,13,TRBJ2-1,-,few,CASSVGTGNEQFF,TGTGCCAGCAGCGTGGGGACGGGCAATGAGCAGTTCTTC